This T cell receptor beta chain was captured in a study of regulatory T cells in long-lasting Graves disease. Regarding the study as a whole: Persistent disease was characterized by preferential usage of TRBV28, TRBJ1-2 and TRBJ2-5. Thyroid tissue went unstudied; only peripheral blood was examined.

The V end was cut by 2 bases, the J end by 4 bases, with 6 bases between. Germline V gene sequence: CDR1 SGHTA, CDR2 FQGNSA. CDR3 length: 14 residues. Building of the TCR beta libraries involved iRepertoire HTBI primers and Arm-PCR of CDR3 regions. TCRdb analysed the multiplex PCR reads with MiXCR anew, one entry per CDR3 protein. The data contain a few hundred thousand distinct CDR3 sequences, roughly a sixth of them singletons. This clonotype was observed many times. Its antigen is undetermined. Indicated time point: newly diagnosed GD, antithyroid drugs for less than 3 months. After RNA was extracted from PBMCs, the TCR library was made from it. This sample was shared with a second study, whose subject was T cells in Graves' hyperthyroidism and ophthalmopathy. That work contributes: On the basis of clinical symptoms, serum thyroxine and TRAb, thyroid ultrasound and orbital computed tomography, diagnoses were made. The primer set for the first-round RT-PCR of the TCR CDR3 was HTBI.

The starting material was peripheral blood mononuclear cells (PBMCs), obtained at new diagnosis, from a patient treated with antithyroid drugs. The clonotype was recovered from a man aged 40-50 years with Graves disease. The chain couples TRBV7-2 to TRBJ1-6; no clear D gene. The CDR3 bases are TGTGCCAGCAGCTTATGGCAGTATAATTCACCCCTCCACTTT. Protein sequence: CASSLWQYNSPLHF.